This TCR beta chain was captured in a study of blood T cell repertoires in COVID-19. The authors' processing: Quantification of nucleated cells was approximated via reference gene primer amplification. Sequencing was performed with immunoSEQ multiplex PCR; in TCRdb, only in-frame clones are kept and a portion is missing. V, J and clone size reflect that table, while D and trimming were determined from the DNA. Of around 180,000 clones listed, around three quarters are singletons. V lost 4 bases and J lost 2, with 16 bases in between. The CDR3 totals 16 residues. The germline V gene encodes CDR1 LGHNA and CDR2 YNFKEQ.

V is TRBV4-2 and J is TRBJ2-3, with a possible D match to TRBD2 (5 bases). The source material was peripheral blood. The receptor's source is a man aged 70 or older with active or convalescent COVID-19. The CDR3, as DNA: TGTGCCAGCAGCCTTCTGCGGGCAGGTGCCACAGATACGCAGTATTTT. It translates to CASSLLRAGATDTQYF.